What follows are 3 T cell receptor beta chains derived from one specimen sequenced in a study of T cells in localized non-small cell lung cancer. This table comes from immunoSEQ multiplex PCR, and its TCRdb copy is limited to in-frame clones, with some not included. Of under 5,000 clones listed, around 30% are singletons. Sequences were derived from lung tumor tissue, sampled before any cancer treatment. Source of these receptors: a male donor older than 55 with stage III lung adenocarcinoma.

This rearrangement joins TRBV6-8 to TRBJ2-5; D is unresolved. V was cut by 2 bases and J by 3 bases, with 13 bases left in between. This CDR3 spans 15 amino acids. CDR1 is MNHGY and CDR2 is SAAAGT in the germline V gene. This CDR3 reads CASSYEFAVKETQYF. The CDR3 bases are TGTGCCAGCAGTTACGAATTTGCGGTTAAAGAGACCCAGTACTTC.

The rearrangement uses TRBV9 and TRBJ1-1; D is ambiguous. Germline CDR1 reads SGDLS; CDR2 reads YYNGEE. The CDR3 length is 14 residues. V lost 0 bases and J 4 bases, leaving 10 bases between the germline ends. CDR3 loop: CASSVGPGFTEAFF. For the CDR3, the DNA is TGTGCCAGCAGCGTAGGCCCGGGCTTCACTGAAGCTTTCTTT.

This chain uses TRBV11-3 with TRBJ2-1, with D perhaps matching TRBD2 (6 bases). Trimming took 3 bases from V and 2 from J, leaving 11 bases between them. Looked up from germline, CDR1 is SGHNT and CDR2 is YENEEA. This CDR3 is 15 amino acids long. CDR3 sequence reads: CASSFLSGTYNEQFF. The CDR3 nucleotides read TGTGCCAGCAGCTTCCTTAGCGGTACCTACAATGAGCAGTTCTTC. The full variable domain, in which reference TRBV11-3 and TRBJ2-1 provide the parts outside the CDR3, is EAGVVQSPRYKIIEKKQPVAFWCNPISGHNTLYWYLQNLGQGPELLIRYENEEAVDDSQLPKDRFSAERLKGVDSTLKIQPAELGDSAVYLCASSFLSGTYNEQFFGPGTRLTVL.